The clone carrying this T cell receptor beta chain came up many times. The CDR3 sequence is 12 residues long. In germline, CDR1 is ENHRY, CDR2 SYGVKD. The V gene lost 8 bases and the J gene lost 5 bases, with 12 bases spanning the gap. This entry is derived from a study of T-cell reconstitution after alpha-beta-depleted transplantation in children. Unique molecular identifiers were used in preparing the TCRbeta library. MiXCR, run by TCRdb on the PCR reads, gives a single entry per CDR3 protein. This sample carries roughly 350,000 distinct CDR3 sequences, under 13% of them seen once, and the ten largest clones take around 2.4%.

The V and J genes are TRBV10-3 and TRBJ1-1; tentatively, D is TRBD1 (5 bases). This sample comprised PBMCs from the stem cell graft donor, obtained from the stem cell graft. The source is a human donor who donated a stem cell graft to a child with acute lymphoblastic leukemia. The CDR3: CAISGRATEAFF. The CDR3, as DNA: TGTGCCATCTCAGGCAGGGCGACTGAAGCTTTCTTT.